This T cell receptor (beta chain) was found in a study of siplizumab effects on memory and regulatory T cells. Study-level points and caveats: The authors mapped only a minor fraction of alloreactive clones to unstimulated subsets. Unstimulated naive T cells seemed to show more diversity than memory cells did, and they also seemed to be among the major contributors to the alloresponse. Left unconfirmed was the suppressive function of proliferating Tregs from siplizumab cultures.

Sequenced by immunoSEQ multiplex PCR; TCRdb stores in-frame clones only, minus some. The data contain around 100,000 clones, about 90% of them singletons. Details on this clone: Its antigen is unidentified.

Germline CDR1 reads MNHNY; CDR2 reads SVGAGI (reference sequence). Trimming removed 7 bases from V and 0 bases from J, with 9 bases in between. This CDR3 has 14 residues. The rearrangement links TRBV6-6 to TRBJ2-2; D is unresolved. The sequenced sample was non-Treg CD4+ T cells sorted from blood. The receptor was isolated from a human donor in good health. For the CDR3, the DNA is TGTGCCAGCACCTTGCGGACGAACACCGGGGAGCTGTTTTTT. Its translation is CASTLRTNTGELFF.